The subject of this entry is one TCR beta chain. This record belongs to a study of blood T cell repertoires in COVID-19. Some clones are missing from TCRdb's copy, which holds only in-frame ones; the method was immunoSEQ multiplex PCR. The sample comprises around 400,000 clones, about nine tenths of which are singletons, and over 0.7% rests with the top ten. The TCR originated in a woman between 40 and 55 years old who had been exposed to COVID-19. The sequencing sample was made of PBMCs or T cells enriched from blood (not recorded which).

CDR3: CASSQGEGPGGNTIYF. CDR3 DNA: TGCGCCAGCAGCCAAGGTGAGGGTCCCGGAGGAAACACCATATATTTT. The chain links TRBV4-3 to TRBJ1-3; the D is unclear. V shed 1 base and J shed 4 bases, with 14 bases lying between them. Looked up from germline, CDR1 is LGHNA and CDR2 is YSLEER. CDR3 length: 16 residues.